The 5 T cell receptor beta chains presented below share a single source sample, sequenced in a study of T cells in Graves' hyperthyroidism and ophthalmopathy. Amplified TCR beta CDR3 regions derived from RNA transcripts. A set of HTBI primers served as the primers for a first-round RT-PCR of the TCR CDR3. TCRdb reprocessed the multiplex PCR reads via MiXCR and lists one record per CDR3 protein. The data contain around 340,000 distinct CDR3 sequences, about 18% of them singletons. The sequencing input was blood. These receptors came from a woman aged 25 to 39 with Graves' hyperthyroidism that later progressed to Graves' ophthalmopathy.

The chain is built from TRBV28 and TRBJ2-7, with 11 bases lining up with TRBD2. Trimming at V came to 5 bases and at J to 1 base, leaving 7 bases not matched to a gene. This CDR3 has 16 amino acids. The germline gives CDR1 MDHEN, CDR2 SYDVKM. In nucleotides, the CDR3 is TGTGCCAGCAGTCTTATGGGACTAGCGGTTTCCTACGAGCAGTACTTC. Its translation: CASSLMGLAVSYEQYF.

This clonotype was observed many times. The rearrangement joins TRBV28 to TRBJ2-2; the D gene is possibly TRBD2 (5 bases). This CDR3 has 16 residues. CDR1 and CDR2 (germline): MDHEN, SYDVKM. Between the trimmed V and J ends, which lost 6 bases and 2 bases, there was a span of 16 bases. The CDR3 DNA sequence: TGTGCCAGCAGACTACCCCGGGATTCTAACACCGGGGAGCTGTTTTTT. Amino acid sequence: CASRLPRDSNTGELFF.

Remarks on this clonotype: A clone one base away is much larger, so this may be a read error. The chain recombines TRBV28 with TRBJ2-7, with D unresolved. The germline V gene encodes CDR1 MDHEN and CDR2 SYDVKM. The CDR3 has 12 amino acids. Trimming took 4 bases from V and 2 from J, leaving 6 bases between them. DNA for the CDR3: TGTGCCAGCAGTTACCAACCCTACGAGCAGTACTTC. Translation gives CASSYQPYEQYF.

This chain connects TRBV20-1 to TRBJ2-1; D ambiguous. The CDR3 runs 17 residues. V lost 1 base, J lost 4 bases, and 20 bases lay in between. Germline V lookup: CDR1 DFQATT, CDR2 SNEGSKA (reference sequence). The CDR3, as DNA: TGCAGTGCTAGAGGCCCCCCTTCTAGGAGCTCTTACAATGAGCAGTTCTTC. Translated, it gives CSARGPPSRSSYNEQFF.

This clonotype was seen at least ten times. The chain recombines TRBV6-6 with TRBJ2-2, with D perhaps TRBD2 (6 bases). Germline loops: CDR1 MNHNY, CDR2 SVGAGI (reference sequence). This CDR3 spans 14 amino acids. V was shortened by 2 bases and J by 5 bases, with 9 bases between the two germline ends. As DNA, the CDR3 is TGTGCCAGCAGTTACGCTGGGAGGACCGGGGAGCTGTTTTTT. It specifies CASSYAGRTGELFF.